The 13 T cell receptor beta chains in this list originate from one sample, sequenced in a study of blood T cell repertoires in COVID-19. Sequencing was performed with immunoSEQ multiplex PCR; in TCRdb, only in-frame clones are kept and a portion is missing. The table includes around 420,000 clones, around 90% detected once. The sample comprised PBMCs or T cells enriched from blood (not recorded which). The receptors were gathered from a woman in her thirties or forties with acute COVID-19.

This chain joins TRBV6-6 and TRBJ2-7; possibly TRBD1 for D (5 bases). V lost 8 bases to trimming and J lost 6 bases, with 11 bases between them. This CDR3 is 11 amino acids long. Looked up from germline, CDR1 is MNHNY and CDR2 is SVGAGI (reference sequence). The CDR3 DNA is TGTGCCAGCGCAGGGTACGGCGAGCAGTACTTC. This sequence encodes CASAGYGEQYF.

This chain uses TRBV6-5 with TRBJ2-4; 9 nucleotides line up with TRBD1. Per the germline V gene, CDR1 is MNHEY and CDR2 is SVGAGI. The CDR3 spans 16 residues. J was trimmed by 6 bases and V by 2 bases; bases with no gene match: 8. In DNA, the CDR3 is TGTGCCAGCAGTTACCCCGTCCCGGGACAGGGAAACATTCAGTACTTC. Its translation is CASSYPVPGQGNIQYF.

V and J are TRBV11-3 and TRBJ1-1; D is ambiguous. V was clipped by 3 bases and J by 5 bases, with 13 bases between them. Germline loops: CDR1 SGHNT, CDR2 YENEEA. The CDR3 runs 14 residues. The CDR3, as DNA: TGTGCCAGCAGCTTTCGTGGAGCAAGGACTGAAGCTTTCTTT. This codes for CASSFRGARTEAFF.

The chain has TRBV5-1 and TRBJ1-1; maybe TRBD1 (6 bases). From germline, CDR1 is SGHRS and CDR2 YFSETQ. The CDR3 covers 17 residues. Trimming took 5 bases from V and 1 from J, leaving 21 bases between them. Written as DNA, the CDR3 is TGCGCCAGCAGTAAAATCTCTATGGGACAAAAGAACACTGAAGCTTTCTTT. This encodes CASSKISMGQKNTEAFF.

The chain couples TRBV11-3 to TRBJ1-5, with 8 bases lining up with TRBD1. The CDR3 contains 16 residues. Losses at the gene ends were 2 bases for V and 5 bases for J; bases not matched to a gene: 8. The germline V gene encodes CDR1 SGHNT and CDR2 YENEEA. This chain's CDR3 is CASSLTTGGLYQPQHF. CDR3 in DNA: TGTGCCAGCAGCTTAACCACAGGGGGGTTGTATCAGCCCCAGCATTTT.

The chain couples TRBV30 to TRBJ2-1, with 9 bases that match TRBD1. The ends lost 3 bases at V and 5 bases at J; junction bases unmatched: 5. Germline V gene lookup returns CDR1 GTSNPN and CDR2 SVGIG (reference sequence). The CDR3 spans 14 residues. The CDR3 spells CAWSRDRDDNEQFF. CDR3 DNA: TGTGCCTGGAGCCGGGACAGGGACGACAATGAGCAGTTCTTC. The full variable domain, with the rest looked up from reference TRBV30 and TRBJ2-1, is SQTIHQWPATLVQPVGSPLSLECTVEGTSNPNLYWYRQAAGRGLQLLFYSVGIGQISSEVPQNLSASRPQDRQFILSSKKLLLSDSGFYLCAWSRDRDDNEQFFGPGTRLTVL.

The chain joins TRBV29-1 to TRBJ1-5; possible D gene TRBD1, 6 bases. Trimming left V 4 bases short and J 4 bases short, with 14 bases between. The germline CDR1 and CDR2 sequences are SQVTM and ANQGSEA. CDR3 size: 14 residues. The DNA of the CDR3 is TGCAGCGTTGCGCACAGGGACCAAAATCAGCCCCAGCATTTT. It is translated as CSVAHRDQNQPQHF.

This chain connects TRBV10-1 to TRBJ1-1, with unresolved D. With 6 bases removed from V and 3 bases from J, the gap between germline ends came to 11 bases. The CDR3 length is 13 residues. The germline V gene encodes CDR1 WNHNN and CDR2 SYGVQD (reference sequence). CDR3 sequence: CASRPQRDTEAFF. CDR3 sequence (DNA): TGCGCCAGCAGACCCCAGAGGGACACTGAAGCTTTCTTT.

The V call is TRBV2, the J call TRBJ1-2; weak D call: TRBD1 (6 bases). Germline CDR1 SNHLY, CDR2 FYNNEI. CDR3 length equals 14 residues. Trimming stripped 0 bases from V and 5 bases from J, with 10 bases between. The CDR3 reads CASSEALTGYGYTF. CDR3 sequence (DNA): TGTGCCAGCAGTGAAGCGCTTACAGGGTATGGCTACACCTTC.

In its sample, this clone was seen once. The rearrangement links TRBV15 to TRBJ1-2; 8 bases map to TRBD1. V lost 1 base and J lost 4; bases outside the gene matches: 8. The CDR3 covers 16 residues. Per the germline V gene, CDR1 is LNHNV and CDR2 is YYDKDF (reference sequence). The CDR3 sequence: CATSRANDRGLYGYTF. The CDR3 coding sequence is TGTGCCACCAGCAGAGCGAACGACAGGGGCCTCTATGGCTACACCTTC.

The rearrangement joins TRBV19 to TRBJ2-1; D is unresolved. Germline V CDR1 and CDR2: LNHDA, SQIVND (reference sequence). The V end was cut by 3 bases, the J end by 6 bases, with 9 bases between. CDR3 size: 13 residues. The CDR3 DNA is TGTGCCAGTAGTATCGCGAGTCGCAATGAGCAGTTCTTC. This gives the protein CASSIASRNEQFF.

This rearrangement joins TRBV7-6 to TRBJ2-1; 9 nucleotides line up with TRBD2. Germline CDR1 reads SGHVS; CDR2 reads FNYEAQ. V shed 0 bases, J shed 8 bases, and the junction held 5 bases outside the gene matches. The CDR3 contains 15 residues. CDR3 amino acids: CASSLAGGGADEQFF. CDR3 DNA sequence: TGTGCCAGCAGCTTAGCAGGCGGGGGGGCCGATGAGCAGTTCTTC.

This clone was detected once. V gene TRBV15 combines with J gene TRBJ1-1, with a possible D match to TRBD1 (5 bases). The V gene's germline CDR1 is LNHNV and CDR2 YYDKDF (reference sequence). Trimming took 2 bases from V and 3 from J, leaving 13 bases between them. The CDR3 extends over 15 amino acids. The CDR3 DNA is TGTGCCACCAGCAGAAGGGGCCGACGGGACACTGAAGCTTTCTTT. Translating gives CATSRRGRRDTEAFF.